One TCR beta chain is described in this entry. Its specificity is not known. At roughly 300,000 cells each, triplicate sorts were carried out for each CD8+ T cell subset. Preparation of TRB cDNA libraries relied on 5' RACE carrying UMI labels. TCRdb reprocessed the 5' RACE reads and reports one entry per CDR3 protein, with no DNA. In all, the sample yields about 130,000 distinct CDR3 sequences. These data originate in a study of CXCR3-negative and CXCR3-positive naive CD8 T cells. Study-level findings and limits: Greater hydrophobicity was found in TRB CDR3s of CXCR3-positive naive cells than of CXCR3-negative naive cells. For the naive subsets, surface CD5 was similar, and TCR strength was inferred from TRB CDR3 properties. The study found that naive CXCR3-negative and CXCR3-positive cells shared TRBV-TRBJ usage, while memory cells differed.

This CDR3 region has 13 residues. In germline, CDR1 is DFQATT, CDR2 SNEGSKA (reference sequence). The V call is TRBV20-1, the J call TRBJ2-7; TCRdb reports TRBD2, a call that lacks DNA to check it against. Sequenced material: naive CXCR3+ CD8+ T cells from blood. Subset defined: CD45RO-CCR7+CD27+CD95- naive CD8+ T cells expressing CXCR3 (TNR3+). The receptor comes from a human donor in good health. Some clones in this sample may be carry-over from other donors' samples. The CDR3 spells CSALAGGPREQYF.